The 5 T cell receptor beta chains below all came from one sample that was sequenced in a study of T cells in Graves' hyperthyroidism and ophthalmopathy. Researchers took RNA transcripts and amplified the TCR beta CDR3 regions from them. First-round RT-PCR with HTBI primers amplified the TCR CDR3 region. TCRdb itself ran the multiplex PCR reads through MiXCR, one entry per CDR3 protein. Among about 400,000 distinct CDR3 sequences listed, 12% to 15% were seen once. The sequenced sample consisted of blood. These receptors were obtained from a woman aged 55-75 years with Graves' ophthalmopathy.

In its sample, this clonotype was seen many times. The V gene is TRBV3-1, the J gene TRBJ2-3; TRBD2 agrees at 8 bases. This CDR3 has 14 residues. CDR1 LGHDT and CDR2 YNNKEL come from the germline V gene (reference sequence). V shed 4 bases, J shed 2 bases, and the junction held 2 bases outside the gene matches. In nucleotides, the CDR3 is TGTGCCAGCAGCCTACTAGCGGCCACAGATACGCAGTATTTT. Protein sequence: CASSLLAATDTQYF.

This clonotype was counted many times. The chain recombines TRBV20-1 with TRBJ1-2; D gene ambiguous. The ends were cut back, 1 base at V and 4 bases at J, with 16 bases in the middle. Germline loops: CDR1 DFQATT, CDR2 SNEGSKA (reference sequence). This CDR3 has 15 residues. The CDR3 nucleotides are TGCAGTGCTAGAGTCTTTAGTCAGTCGCTCTATGGCTACACCTTC. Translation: CSARVFSQSLYGYTF.

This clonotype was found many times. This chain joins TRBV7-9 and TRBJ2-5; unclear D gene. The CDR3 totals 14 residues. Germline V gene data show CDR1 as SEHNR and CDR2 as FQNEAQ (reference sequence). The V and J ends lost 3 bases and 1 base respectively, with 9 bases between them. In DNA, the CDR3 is TGTGCCAGCAGCTTTGGGCCCACCCAAGAGACCCAGTACTTC. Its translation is CASSFGPTQETQYF. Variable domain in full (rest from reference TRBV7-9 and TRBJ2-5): DTGVSQNPRHKITKRGQNVTFRCDPISEHNRLYWYRQTLGQGPEFLTYFQNEAQLEKSRLLSDRFSAERPKGSFSTLEIQRTEQGDSAMYLCASSFGPTQETQYFGPGTRLLVL.

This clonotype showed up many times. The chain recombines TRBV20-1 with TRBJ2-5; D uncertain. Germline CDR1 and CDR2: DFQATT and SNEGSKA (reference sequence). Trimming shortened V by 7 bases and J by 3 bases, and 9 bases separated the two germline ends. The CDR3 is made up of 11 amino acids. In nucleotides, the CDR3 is TGCAGTGGCGGAGATGAAGAGACCCAGTACTTC. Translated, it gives CSGGDEETQYF.

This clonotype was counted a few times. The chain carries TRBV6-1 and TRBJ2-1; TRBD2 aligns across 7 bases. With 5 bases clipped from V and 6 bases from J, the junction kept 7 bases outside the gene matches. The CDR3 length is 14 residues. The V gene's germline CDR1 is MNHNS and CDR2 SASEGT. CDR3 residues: CASSPTGGGNEQFF. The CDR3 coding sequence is TGTGCCAGCAGTCCTACGGGAGGTGGCAATGAGCAGTTCTTC.